Listed below are T cell receptor beta chains from one sample, sequenced in a study of T cell responses to AZD1222 COVID-19 vaccine. This table comes from immunoSEQ multiplex PCR, and its TCRdb copy is limited to in-frame clones, with some not included. The table has some 180,000 clones, approximately 91% seen once; the top ten hold approximately 1.8%. This specimen was peripheral blood, taken 28 days after the second AZD1222 dose. The source of these receptors is an adult who received the AZD1222 COVID-19 vaccine. The CDR3 runs from the conserved cysteine through the conserved F or W. The order of the fields is clone size, V gene, D gene, J gene, CDR3 DNA, CDR3 protein. D genes are given only for firm matches. The listing skips clone size in some rows; elsewhere it reads once, few, many or a size class.

.	TRBV2	TRBD2	TRBJ2-3	TGTGCCAGCGGCGGGGGGGCAGATACGCAGTATTTT	CASGGGADTQYF
.	TRBV6-5	.	TRBJ1-4	TGTGCCAGCAGGGCCGGGGGATCGGGGAAACTGTTTTTT	CASRAGGSGKLFF
.	TRBV9	TRBD2	TRBJ2-3	TGTGCCAGCAGCCAGGGCGGGGGGCAGAGAGATACGCAGTATTTT	CASSQGGGQRDTQYF
.	TRBV7-9	.	TRBJ2-7	TGTGCCAGCAGCTTCAGGGCCCCCGCCTACGAGCAGTACTTC	CASSFRAPAYEQYF
.	TRBV7-3	TRBD1	TRBJ2-5	TGTGCCAGCAGCCCCCCCACCGCAGGGGGCGCCGAGGTAGAGACCCAGTACTTC	CASSPPTAGGAEVETQYF
.	TRBV18	.	TRBJ1-2	TGTGCCAGCTCACTAGGGACATCCGTCTATGGCTACACCTTC	CASSLGTSVYGYTF
.	TRBV7-3	TRBD1	TRBJ1-6	TGTGCCAGCAGCTTAACTGGGACAGAGGATTCACCCCTCCACTTT	CASSLTGTEDSPLHF
.	TRBV19	.	TRBJ2-5	TGTGCCAGTAGTATTGACCAAGAGACCCAGTACTTC	CASSIDQETQYF
once	TRBV4-1	TRBD1	TRBJ2-7	TGCGCCAGCAGCCTACGACAGGGGGCGACATGGGAGCAGTACTTC	CASSLRQGATWEQYF
once	TRBV4-1	TRBD2	TRBJ2-1	TGCGCCAGCAGCCAAGGTGCTAGCGGGAGATCCGACAATGAGCAGTTCTTC	CASSQGASGRSDNEQFF
.	TRBV21-1	.	TRBJ1-3	TGTGCCAGCAGCAAAGCTCGTGGAAACACCATATATTTT	CASSKARGNTIYF
few	TRBV5-1	.	TRBJ1-5	TGCGCCAGCAGCTTGGAGGGGCAGGGGCAGCCCCAGCATTTT	CASSLEGQGQPQHF
.	TRBV4-3	.	TRBJ1-1	TGCGCCAGCAGCCAAGATGAAGGCCAAAACACTGAAGCTTTCTTT	CASSQDEGQNTEAFF
.	TRBV27	.	TRBJ2-3	TGTGCCAGCAGTTTCCAGGAGAGCACAGATACGCAGTATTTT	CASSFQESTDTQYF